This T cell receptor beta chain is from a study of technical replicates of blood from a handful of donors. Repertoires were generated with immunoSEQ multiplex PCR, while TCRdb's copy carries only in-frame clones and drops some. This table has roughly 80,000 clones, 85% to 95% appearing once. This receptor was identified in a human donor in good health. Specimen: T cells isolated from PBMCs.

CDR3 DNA sequence: TGTGCCAGCAGCCCGATTCGGGTCGTAAAATGGCGTGGCTACACCTTC. Amino acids: CASSPIRVVKWRGYTF. The chain has TRBV7-8 and TRBJ1-2; unclear D gene. Germline CDR1 is SGHVS and CDR2 is FQNEAQ. The CDR3 contains 16 residues. V lost 5 bases, J lost 7 bases, and 23 bases lay in between.